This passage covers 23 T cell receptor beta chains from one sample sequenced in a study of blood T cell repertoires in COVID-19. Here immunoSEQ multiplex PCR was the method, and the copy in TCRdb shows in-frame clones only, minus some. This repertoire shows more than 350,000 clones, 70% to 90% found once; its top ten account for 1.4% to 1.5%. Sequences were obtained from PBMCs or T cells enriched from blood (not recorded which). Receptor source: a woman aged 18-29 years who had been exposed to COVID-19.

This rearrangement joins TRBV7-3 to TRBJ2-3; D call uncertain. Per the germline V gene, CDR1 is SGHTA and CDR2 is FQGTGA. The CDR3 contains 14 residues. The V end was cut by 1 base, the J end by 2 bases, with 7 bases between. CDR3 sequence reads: CASSLNPNTDTQYF. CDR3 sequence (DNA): TGTGCCAGCAGCTTAAACCCTAACACAGATACGCAGTATTTT.

In DNA, the CDR3 is TGTGCCAGCCGGAGGGGAGAGGTTTCCTACGAGCAGTACTTC. It codes for CASRRGEVSYEQYF. The gene calls are TRBV7-2 and TRBJ2-7; D may be TRBD2 (6 bases). Trimming cost V 8 bases and J 1 base, with 15 bases left between them. The CDR3 has 14 residues. Germline CDR1 SGHTA, CDR2 FQGNSA. The full variable domain, with the rest looked up from reference TRBV7-2 and TRBJ2-7, is GAGVSQSPSNKVTEKGKDVELRCDPISGHTALYWYRQSLGQGLEFLIYFQGNSAPDKSGLPSDRFSAERTGGSVSTLTIQRTQQEDSAVYLCASRRGEVSYEQYFGPGTRLTVT.

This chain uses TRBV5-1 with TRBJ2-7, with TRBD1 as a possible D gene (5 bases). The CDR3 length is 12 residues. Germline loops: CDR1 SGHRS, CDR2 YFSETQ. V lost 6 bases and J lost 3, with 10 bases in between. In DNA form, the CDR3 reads TGCGCCAGCATGGACACAAGCTACGAGCAGTACTTC. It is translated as CASMDTSYEQYF.

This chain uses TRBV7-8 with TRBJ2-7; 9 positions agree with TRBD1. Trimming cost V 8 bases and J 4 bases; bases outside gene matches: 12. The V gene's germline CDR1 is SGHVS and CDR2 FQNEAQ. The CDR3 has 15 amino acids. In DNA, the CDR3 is TGTGCCAGCGGTCGCCGGGACAGGGAAAGGTACGAGCAGTACTTC. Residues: CASGRRDRERYEQYF. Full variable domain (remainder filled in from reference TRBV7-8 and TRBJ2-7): GAGVSQSPRYKVAKRGQDVALRCDPISGHVSLFWYQQALGQGPEFLTYFQNEAQLDKSGLPSDRFFAERPEGSVSTLKIQRTQQEDSAVYLCASGRRDRERYEQYFGPGTRLTVT.

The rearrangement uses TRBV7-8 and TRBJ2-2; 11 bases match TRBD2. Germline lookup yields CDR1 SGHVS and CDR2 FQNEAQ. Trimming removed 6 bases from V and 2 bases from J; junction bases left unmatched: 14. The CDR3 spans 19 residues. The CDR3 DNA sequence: TGTGCCAGCAGTCCGAACCGCCTCACTAGCGGGGGCAACACCGGGGAGCTGTTTTTT. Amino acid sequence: CASSPNRLTSGGNTGELFF.

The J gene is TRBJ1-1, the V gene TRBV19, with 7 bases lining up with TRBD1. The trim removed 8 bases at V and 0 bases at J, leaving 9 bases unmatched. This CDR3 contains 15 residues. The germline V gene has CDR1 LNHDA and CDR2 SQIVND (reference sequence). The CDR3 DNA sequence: TGTGCCAGTGCACAGGGGAGTCTTATGAACACTGAAGCTTTCTTT. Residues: CASAQGSLMNTEAFF.

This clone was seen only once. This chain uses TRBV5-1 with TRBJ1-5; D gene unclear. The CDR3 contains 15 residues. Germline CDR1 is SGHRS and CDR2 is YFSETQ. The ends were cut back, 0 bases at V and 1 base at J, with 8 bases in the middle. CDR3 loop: CASSLGPGSNQPQHF. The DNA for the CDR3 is TGCGCCAGCAGCTTGGGGCCGGGGAGCAATCAGCCCCAGCATTTT.

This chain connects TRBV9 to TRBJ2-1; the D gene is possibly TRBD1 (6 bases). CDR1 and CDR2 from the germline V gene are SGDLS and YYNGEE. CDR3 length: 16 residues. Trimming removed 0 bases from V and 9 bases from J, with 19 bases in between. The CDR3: CASSVGYGAGAAEQFF. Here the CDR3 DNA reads TGTGCCAGCAGCGTAGGCTACGGGGCAGGGGCCGCTGAGCAGTTCTTC.

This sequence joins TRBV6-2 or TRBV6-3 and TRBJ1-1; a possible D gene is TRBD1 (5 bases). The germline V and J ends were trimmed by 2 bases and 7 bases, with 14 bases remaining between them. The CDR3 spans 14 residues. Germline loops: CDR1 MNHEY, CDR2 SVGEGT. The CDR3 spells CASSYDPGRGEAFF. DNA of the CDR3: TGTGCCAGCAGTTACGACCCAGGGCGGGGTGAAGCTTTCTTT.

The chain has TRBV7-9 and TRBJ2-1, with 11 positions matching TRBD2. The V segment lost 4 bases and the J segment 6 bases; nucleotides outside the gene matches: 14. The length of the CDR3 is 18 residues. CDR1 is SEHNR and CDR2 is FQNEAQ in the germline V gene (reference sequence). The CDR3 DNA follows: TGTGCCAGCAGCTACGAACTTGGGCTAGCGGGGGGCTCCAATGAGCAGTTCTTC. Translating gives CASSYELGLAGGSNEQFF.

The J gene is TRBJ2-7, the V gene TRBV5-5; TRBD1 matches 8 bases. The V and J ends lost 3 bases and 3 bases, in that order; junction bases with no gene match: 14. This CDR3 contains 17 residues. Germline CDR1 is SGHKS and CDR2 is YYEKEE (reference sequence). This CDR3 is CASSSLGQADFHYEQYF. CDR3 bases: TGTGCCAGCAGCTCCCTGGGACAGGCGGATTTTCACTACGAGCAGTACTTC.

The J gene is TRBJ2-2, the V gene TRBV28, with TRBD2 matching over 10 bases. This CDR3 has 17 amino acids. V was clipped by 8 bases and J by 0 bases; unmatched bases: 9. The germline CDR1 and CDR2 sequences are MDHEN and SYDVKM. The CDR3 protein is CASGAPGLASNTGELFF. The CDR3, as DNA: TGTGCCAGCGGGGCCCCGGGACTAGCGTCGAACACCGGGGAGCTGTTTTTT. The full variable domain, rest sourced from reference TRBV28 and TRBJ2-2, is DVKVTQSSRYLVKRTGEKVFLECVQDMDHENMFWYRQDPGLGLRLIYFSYDVKMKEKGDIPEGYSVSREKKERFSLILESASTNQTSMYLCASGAPGLASNTGELFFGEGSRLTVL.

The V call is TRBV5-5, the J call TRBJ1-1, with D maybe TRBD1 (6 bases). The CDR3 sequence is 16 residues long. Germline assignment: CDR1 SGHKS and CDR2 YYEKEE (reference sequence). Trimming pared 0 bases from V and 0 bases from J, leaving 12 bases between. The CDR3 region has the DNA TGTGCCAGCAGCTTGGCTGGGGGGGGCGTGAACACTGAAGCTTTCTTT. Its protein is CASSLAGGGVNTEAFF.

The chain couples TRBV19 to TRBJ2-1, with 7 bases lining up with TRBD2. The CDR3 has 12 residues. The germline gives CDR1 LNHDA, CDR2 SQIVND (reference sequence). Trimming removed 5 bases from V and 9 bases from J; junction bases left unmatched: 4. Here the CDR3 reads CASSGGGIEQFF. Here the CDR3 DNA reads TGTGCCAGTAGTGGGGGGGGAATTGAGCAGTTCTTC.

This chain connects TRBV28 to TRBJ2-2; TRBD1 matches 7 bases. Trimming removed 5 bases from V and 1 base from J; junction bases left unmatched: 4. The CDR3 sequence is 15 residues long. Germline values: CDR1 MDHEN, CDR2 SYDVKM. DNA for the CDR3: TGTGCCAGCAGTCATCGACAGGGGAACACCGGGGAGCTGTTTTTT. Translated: CASSHRQGNTGELFF.

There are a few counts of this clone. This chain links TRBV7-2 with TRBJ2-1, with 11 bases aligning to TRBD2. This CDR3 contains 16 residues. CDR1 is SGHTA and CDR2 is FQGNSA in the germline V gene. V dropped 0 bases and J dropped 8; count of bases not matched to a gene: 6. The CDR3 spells CASSLASSGGPHEQFF. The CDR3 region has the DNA TGTGCCAGCAGCTTAGCCTCTAGCGGGGGGCCTCATGAGCAGTTCTTC.

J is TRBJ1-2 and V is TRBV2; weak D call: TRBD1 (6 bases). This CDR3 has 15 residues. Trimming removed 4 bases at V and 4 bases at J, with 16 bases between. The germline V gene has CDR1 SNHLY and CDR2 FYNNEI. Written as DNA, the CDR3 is TGTGCCAGCAGTGTTTTCCAGGGGAAGGGCTATGGCTACACCTTC. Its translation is CASSVFQGKGYGYTF.

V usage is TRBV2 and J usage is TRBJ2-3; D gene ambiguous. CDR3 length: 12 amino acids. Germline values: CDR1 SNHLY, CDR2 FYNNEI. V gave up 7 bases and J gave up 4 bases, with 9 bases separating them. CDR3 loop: CASKEYSDTQYF. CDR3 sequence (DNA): TGTGCCAGCAAGGAGTACTCAGATACGCAGTATTTT.

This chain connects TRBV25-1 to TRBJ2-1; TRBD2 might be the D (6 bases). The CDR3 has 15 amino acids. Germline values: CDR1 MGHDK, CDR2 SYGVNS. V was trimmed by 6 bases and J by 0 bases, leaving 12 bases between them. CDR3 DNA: TGTGCCAGCAGCCGCGGGGATAGCTCCTACAATGAGCAGTTCTTC. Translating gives CASSRGDSSYNEQFF.

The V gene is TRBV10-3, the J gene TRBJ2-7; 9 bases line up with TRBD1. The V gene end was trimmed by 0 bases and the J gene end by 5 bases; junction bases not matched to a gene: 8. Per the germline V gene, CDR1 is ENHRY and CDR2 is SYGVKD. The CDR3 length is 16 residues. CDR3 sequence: CAISESGSTGGHEQYF. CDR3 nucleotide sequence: TGTGCCATCAGTGAGTCGGGTTCTACAGGGGGCCACGAGCAGTACTTC.

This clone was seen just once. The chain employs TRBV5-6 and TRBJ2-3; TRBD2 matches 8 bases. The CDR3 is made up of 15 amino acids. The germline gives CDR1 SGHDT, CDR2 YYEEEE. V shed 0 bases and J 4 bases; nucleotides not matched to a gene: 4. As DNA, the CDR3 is TGTGCCAGCAGCTTGGGTCCGGGAGGGGCAGATACGCAGTATTTT. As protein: CASSLGPGGADTQYF.

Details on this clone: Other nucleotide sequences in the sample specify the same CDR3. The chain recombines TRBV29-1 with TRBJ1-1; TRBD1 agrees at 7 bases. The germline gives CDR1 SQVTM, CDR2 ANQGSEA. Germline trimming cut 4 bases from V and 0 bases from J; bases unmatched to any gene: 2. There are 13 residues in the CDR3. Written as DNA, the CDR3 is TGCAGCGTTGCGGGACAGCTGAACACTGAAGCTTTCTTT. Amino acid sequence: CSVAGQLNTEAFF.

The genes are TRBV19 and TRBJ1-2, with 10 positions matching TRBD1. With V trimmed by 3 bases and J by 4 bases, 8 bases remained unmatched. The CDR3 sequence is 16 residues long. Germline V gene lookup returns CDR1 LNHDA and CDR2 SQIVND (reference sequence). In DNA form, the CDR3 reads TGTGCCAGTAGTATGAGTTTGGGGACAGGGGCCTATGGCTACACCTTC. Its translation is CASSMSLGTGAYGYTF.